One TCR beta chain is described in this entry. It lacks a known antigen. No base-level quality is on record; no much larger clone is a single base apart. The cohort consisted of hundreds of healthy bone marrow donors. All cohort members were sampled while nominally healthy, although unrecorded immune exposures were likely present. The donor was CMV seronegative and was included in the group of a few hundred seronegative cohort members. Every donor gave a peripheral blood sample, and the peripheral blood mononuclear cells from that sample were used for TCR beta sequencing. Genomic DNA extraction from the blood cell samples was performed with the Qiagen DNeasy Blood Extraction Kit. The library was obtained by the immunoSEQ multiplex PCR assay. For the multiplex PCR, a mixture combining 60 forward primers for TCR Vbeta segments and 13 reverse primers for TCR Jbeta segments was used. Amplification of the CDR3 region of rearranged TCR beta genes was performed with a multiplex PCR assay on genomic DNA. The amplified TCR beta libraries were sequenced on the Illumina HiSeq System as 87-base-pair reads. In the authors' own workflow: In a later analysis, about 80 million unique TCR beta chains were counted across the 666 repertoires, and around 10 million of these chains were shared by at least two donors. Raw reads were error-corrected and collapsed into unique sequences with a nearest-neighbor algorithm that merged closely related sequences to remove PCR and sequencing errors. Alignment of CDR3 sequences to IMGT reference sequences was used to assign V, D and J gene segments. Each retained sequence needed at least a six-nucleotide match to both a V gene segment and a J gene segment. A rearrangement was called productive if the CDR3 had no stop codons and remained in frame with V and J, and every other rearrangement was called non-productive. Following IMGT convention, CDR3 was defined as the stretch from the second conserved V-encoded cysteine up to the conserved J-encoded phenylalanine. Sequences without an unambiguous match to a single V gene segment were excluded from the earlier analysis of about 640 of the donors. In an earlier analysis of 450 to 700 of the donors, V segments were called functional above 56.7% productive rearrangements and were called segregating when the between-donor standard deviation exceeded 5%. A statistical classification framework was built to diagnose cytomegalovirus status from the catalog of TCR beta chain sequences. In a later analysis, TCR nucleotide sequences were compared against IMGT/GENE-DB human TR gene sequences so that V and J genes could be assigned. The TCRdist pipeline was used in a later analysis to assign CDR3 sequences and most-parsimonious VDJ recombination scenarios. In a later analysis, each TCR beta chain was defined by its CDR3 amino acid sequence together with its V-gene family, and reads lacking a unique V-gene family were excluded. A later analysis removed 450 to 600 highly shared, low-generation-probability nucleotide sequences to deal with suspected cross-contamination and a sequencing artifact. A later analysis calculated a clonal expansion index for each public chain from normalized within-repertoire ranks of inferred template counts. A later analysis computed generation probabilities with a VDJ recombination model fitted to out-of-frame rearrangements, and checked the results against IGoR. In a later analysis, hypergeometric tests were used to score TCR-TCR, TCR-HLA and TCR-CMV co-occurrence, with a repertoire-size bias correction applied to TCR pairs. False discovery rates were estimated in a later analysis by permuting HLA or CMV assignments 20 times. In a later analysis, co-occurring TCRs were grouped with DBSCAN, and TCRdist sequence similarity was added when clustering was performed within HLA-allele-positive subsets. Repertoires with fewer than 30,000 or more than 120,000 public chains were left out of co-occurrence clustering, as were about five repertoires with anomalous nucleotide sharing. Drawn from immuneACCESS, this table holds only the in-frame rearrangements with V and J called that TCRdb kept. Clones are partly lost; checked studies trace under half to an unresolved V gene and leave the rest unexplained. That table furnishes V, J and clone size, whereas the DNA furnished D and trimming. Within this sample are roughly 130,000 clones, with roughly 78% of them counted one time only. In total, the top ten clones hold 1% of the sample.

The source of the sample is a study of cytomegalovirus exposure and HLA in healthy donors (dated by TCRdb to about 2017). Some background on the complete study: An earlier analysis of 587 of the donors reported 250 to 300 Gb of sequence data and 117 million unique TCR beta sequences obtained from roughly 180 million T cells. In an earlier analysis of more than 550 of the donors, high-throughput TCR beta sequencing was used to judge whether each TCR beta V gene segment behaved as functional or pseudogenic. The genetic ancestry cluster associated with self-reported Caucasian donors included about four fifths of the approximately 430 genotyped donors. All discovery cohort repertoires had been generated on a single sequencing platform. The T cell repertoires of several hundred subjects were profiled by immunosequencing and related to cytomegalovirus serostatus. In a later genetic analysis, genome-wide SNP genotypes for about 60% of the 666 donors were used, and that subset was treated as a discovery cohort. Rather than using new phenotypic data, the later analysis identified candidate immune exposures from TCR beta sequences and from how often those sequences occurred across donors. Both class I and class II loci were covered by HLA typing, at four-digit resolution. High-throughput TCR immunosequencing, statistical association of individual TCRs with disease status, and machine learning were combined to predict cytomegalovirus infection status. An early release that covered about 600 HLA-typed donors contained 300 to 350 gigabases of sequencing data and tens of millions of unique TCR sequences. A later analysis re-examined previously published TCR beta repertoires from about 670 donors and added high-resolution HLA genotyping to investigate patterns of TCR occurrence. The study was designed to test whether signatures of past pathogen exposure could be identified by cataloging public T cell receptors. The number of typed donors differed by locus: 629-630 for A, B, C, DRB1 and DQB1; 522 for DQA1; roughly 600 for DPA1; and some 450 for DPB1. Donor age, sex, ethnicity and CMV serostatus were collected together with the repertoire data. In addition to the first cohort of 666 subjects, a separate validation cohort of some 120 different subjects was used. Across under 500 genotyped donors of the cohort, an average of approximately 240,000 unique TCR beta nucleotide sequences per donor were sequenced, and about a sixth of those sequences were non-productive. Because of strong linkage in the cohort, five DR-DQ haplotypes were treated as single units for association and clustering. Overall study outcomes, separate from this receptor: Roughly 15 rarely observed V segments, including chromosome 9 orphons, were excluded from the earlier analysis of almost 600 of the donors because counts were too low. Strong co-occurrence of HLA alleles, especially DR and DQ, made assigning TCR associations to individual alleles difficult. A few of the identified cytomegalovirus-associated TCR beta chains were confirmed in vitro to be specific for cytomegalovirus antigens. According to a later analysis, TCR association rates differed among HLA loci, with DRB1 alleles showing the most associated TCRs and HLA-C alleles showing the fewest. Cytomegalovirus status was reported to be diagnosed by the classifier with high specificity and sensitivity in both the original and validation cohorts. Presence/absence analyses assumed roughly uniform sequencing depth across donors, an assumption that may not hold. The authors suggested that the approach could potentially be generalized to other disease states and immunological phenotypes. Compared with the approximately 600-donor mean, donors in an Asian-associated ancestry cluster had fewer N-insertions in productive TCRs, according to a later genetic analysis. In a later analysis, HLA-associated TCR beta chains were found to be more clonally expanded and to have lower generation probabilities than equally common non-associated chains. A later genetic analysis associated a missense DCLRE1C variant with V-gene and J-gene trimming of TCR beta chains, and an independent cohort replicated the association. Because HLA typing was unavailable for some donors at each locus, only the typed subset was used in association tests. Correlated functional status among segregating V segments might reflect linkage disequilibrium, but an unknown experimental factor could not be ruled out. In an earlier analysis of 500 to 650 of the donors, most TCR beta V segments appeared in productive rearrangements about 90% or about 30% of the time, broadly matching IMGT annotations. In the study, approximately 160 TCR beta chains were listed as associated with cytomegalovirus. In a later analysis, 16,951 TCR beta sequences were associated with specific HLA alleles at a false discovery rate of 0.05. This cohort had only TCR beta chains sequenced, and the lack of alpha or paired-chain data limited which features could be detected. CMV serostatus was the only immune exposure information available for the cohort. While some public TCRs were present in many individuals, most TCR sequences turned up only very rarely across donors. A further reported finding was that TCR beta sequences accurately predicted the HLA-A and HLA-B alleles for most subjects in the first cohort. A group of highly shared sequence variants was considered likely to be a technical artifact of the sequencing pipeline. A later analysis found that most CMV-associated TCR beta chains appeared HLA-restricted, with HLA associations seemingly driven largely by CMV exposure. A later analysis reported that several top co-occurrence clusters appeared linked to parvovirus B19, influenza, CMV and Epstein-Barr virus.

This sequence originates from a man in his forties in good health and CMV-seronegative. Material for sequencing was PBMCs.

CDR3 reads: CASSLEPGNNEQFF. The DNA sequence is given as TGCGCCAGCAGCTTGGAGCCAGGAAACAATGAGCAGTTCTTC. This sequence uses TRBV5-1 and TRBJ2-1, with no confidently assigned D gene. The germline V gene gives CDR1 as SGHRS and CDR2 as YFSETQ. From its cysteine to its phenylalanine, the CDR3 spans 14 amino acids. Of all the DNA, just the CDR3 is kept, 42 bases in frame from base 1. V is reduced by 0 bases and J by 5 bases, leaving a spacing of 9 bases between them.